Following are 21 T cell receptor beta chains from one sample sequenced in a study of T cell changes during pregnancy in multiple sclerosis. Assay: immunoSEQ multiplex PCR; the TCRdb copy retains only in-frame clones and omits some. Among tens of thousands of clones, about 91% were seen once, and the ten largest hold 0.9% to 0.95%. Sequenced here: peripheral blood, sampled before pregnancy. These receptors all stem from a female donor with multiple sclerosis, enrolled in a pregnancy study.

The rearrangement uses TRBV21-1 and TRBJ2-7; the table's D call of TRBD2 was not tested on the DNA. TRBV21-1 represents a pseudogene. The CDR3 is 15 amino acids. CDR3 protein: CASSNPGLAGYEQYF. The CDR3 DNA reads TGTGCCAGCAGCAACCCCGGACTAGCGGGGTACGAGCAGTACTTC.

The V call is TRBV5-1, the J call TRBJ2-1; 7 nucleotides agree with TRBD2. V was pared by 3 bases and J by 5 bases, with 8 bases of the junction left unmatched. Germline CDR1 and CDR2: SGHRS and YFSETQ. The CDR3 extends over 15 amino acids. In DNA, the CDR3 is TGCGCCAGCAGCTCAAGAGGGAGGGCGGACAATGAGCAGTTCTTC. As protein: CASSSRGRADNEQFF.

Here the CDR3 DNA reads TGTGCCAGCAGCTTGCTTGAGGAAAACGAGCAGTACTTC. Protein: CASSLLEENEQYF. V and J are TRBV7-9 and TRBJ2-7; no clear D. This CDR3 spans 13 amino acids. CDR1 and CDR2 (germline): SEHNR, FQNEAQ (reference sequence). Trimming removed 3 bases at V and 5 bases at J, with 11 bases between.

The genes are TRBV2 and TRBJ2-7; the match to TRBD2 covers 8 bases. The CDR3 spans 15 residues. The V segment lost 8 bases and the J segment 7 bases; nucleotides outside the gene matches: 16. Germline V gives CDR1 SNHLY, CDR2 FYNNEI. This chain's CDR3 is CASAPGRGGLGEQYF. DNA of the CDR3: TGTGCCAGCGCCCCAGGACGGGGGGGGCTGGGTGAGCAGTACTTC.

This clone was found once. The chain has TRBV5-4 and TRBJ2-1, with 12 bases lining up with TRBD2. Germline lookup yields CDR1 SGHNT and CDR2 YYREEE (reference sequence). The V and J ends lost 0 bases and 13 bases, in that order; junction bases with no gene match: 5. The CDR3 is 14 amino acids. The CDR3 DNA reads TGTGCCAGCAGCTTGGCTAGCGGGGGGGCGGGACAGTTCTTC. Protein product: CASSLASGGAGQFF.

This sequence joins TRBV7-3 and TRBJ2-7; D may be TRBD1 (5 bases). V lost 2 bases, J lost 2 bases, and 19 bases lay in between. The CDR3 has 17 residues. The germline gives CDR1 SGHTA, CDR2 FQGTGA. DNA of the CDR3: TGTGCCAGCAGCTTAGAAGGGGCACTCCGAGTCCCCTACGAGCAGTACTTC. Its translation: CASSLEGALRVPYEQYF.

The CDR3 nucleotides are TGTGCCACCAGCAGGATAAGGTCGGCGGGGGAAGAGACCCAGTACTTC. Protein product: CATSRIRSAGEETQYF. J is TRBJ2-5 and V is TRBV15; 7 bases are shared with TRBD2. Germline CDR1 reads LNHNV; CDR2 reads YYDKDF (reference sequence). V trimming: 3 bases; J trimming: 3 bases; junction bases outside the gene matches: 10. This CDR3 region has 16 residues.

The chain combines TRBV18 with TRBJ2-1; tentatively, D is TRBD1 (7 bases). Trimming left V 3 bases short and J 10 bases short, with 16 bases between. The CDR3 has 14 amino acids. In germline, CDR1 is KGHSH, CDR2 LQKENI. Here the CDR3 reads CASSPGRQGGEQFF. The CDR3 DNA sequence: TGTGCCAGCTCACCGGGAAGGCAGGGGGGCGAGCAGTTCTTC.

As DNA, the CDR3 is TGCGCCAGCAGCTTGGGGGGGGTGGGGTACACTGAAGCTTTCTTT. Protein product: CASSLGGVGYTEAFF. The chain is built from TRBV5-1 and TRBJ1-1; maybe TRBD1 (5 bases). V dropped 0 bases and J dropped 3 bases, with 12 bases sitting between them. Germline loops: CDR1 SGHRS, CDR2 YFSETQ. The CDR3 length is 15 residues.

The chain has TRBV2 and TRBJ1-5; no reliable D call. The V and J ends lost 6 bases and 0 bases respectively, with 12 bases between them. Germline assignment: CDR1 SNHLY and CDR2 FYNNEI. The CDR3 contains 15 residues. The chain's CDR3 is CASRGERYSNQPQHF. In nucleotides, the CDR3 is TGTGCCAGCAGAGGCGAGAGGTATAGCAATCAGCCCCAGCATTTT.

The chain is built from TRBV7-9 and TRBJ1-1; 10 bases align to TRBD1. CDR3 length: 17 amino acids. With 3 bases clipped from V and 2 bases from J, the junction kept 9 bases outside the gene matches. The germline V gene encodes CDR1 SEHNR and CDR2 FQNEAQ (reference sequence). In nucleotides, the CDR3 is TGTGCCAGCAGCTTGACAGGGGGCTGGGGTAGTAACACTGAAGCTTTCTTT. Its translation is CASSLTGGWGSNTEAFF. Together with reference TRBV7-9 and TRBJ1-1, the CDR3 gives the full variable domain: DTGVSQNPRHKITKRGQNVTFRCDPISEHNRLYWYRQTLGQGPEFLTYFQNEAQLEKSRLLSDRFSAERPKGSFSTLEIQRTEQGDSAMYLCASSLTGGWGSNTEAFFGQGTRLTVV.

The chain couples TRBV7-6 to TRBJ2-7; possibly TRBD2 for D (6 bases). Trimming shortened V by 3 bases and J by 4 bases, and 16 bases separated the two germline ends. The CDR3 extends over 15 amino acids. CDR1 and CDR2 from the germline V gene are SGHVS and FNYEAQ. CDR3 region: CASSLAGLGLYEQYF. CDR3 bases: TGTGCCAGCAGCTTGGCTGGATTGGGACTTTACGAGCAGTACTTC.

The CDR3 reads CASSTTGVTFGYTF. The CDR3 coding sequence is TGTGCCAGCAGCACGACAGGGGTCACGTTTGGCTACACCTTC. The gene calls are TRBV28 and TRBJ1-2, with TRBD1 matching 8 bases. CDR1 MDHEN and CDR2 SYDVKM come from the germline V gene. This CDR3 contains 14 residues. After removal of 6 bases from V and 7 bases from J, the junction contained 10 bases not matched to a gene.

This clone was seen once. The chain recombines TRBV5-1 with TRBJ1-3; TRBD1 matches at 9 bases. The CDR3 covers 17 residues. The germline V gene has CDR1 SGHRS and CDR2 YFSETQ. Trimming cost V 1 base and J 4 bases; bases outside gene matches: 9. The DNA of the CDR3 is TGCGCCAGCAGCTTGCGGGACAGGGCGTTTGGCGGAAACACCATATATTTT. This translates into CASSLRDRAFGGNTIYF.

Points on this clone: One junction end does not reproduce the germline sequence, and a read error may be involved. The chain joins TRBV5-1 to TRBJ2-1, with a tentative D call TRBD2 (5 bases). This CDR3 has 14 amino acids. Germline CDR1 is SGHRS and CDR2 is YFSETQ. Written as DNA, the CDR3 is TGCGCCAGCAGTGACCCTCCCCTATATTGGGAGCCGTTCTTC. It specifies CASSDPPLYWEPFF.

The chain is built from TRBV19 and TRBJ2-1; tentative D call: TRBD2 (5 bases). The CDR3 consists of 10 residues. CDR1 is LNHDA, CDR2 SQIVND, per germline (reference sequence). The V gene lost 5 bases and the J gene lost 9 bases, with 5 bases spanning the gap. CDR3 nucleotides: TGTGCCAGTAGTGGGAGTGAGCAGTTCTTC. Protein: CASSGSEQFF. Full variable domain (rest looked up from reference TRBV19 and TRBJ2-1): DGGITQSPKYLFRKEGQNVTLSCEQNLNHDAMYWYRQDPGQGLRLIYYSQIVNDFQKGDIAEGYSVSREKKESFPLTVTSAQKNPTAFYLCASSGSEQFFGPGTRLTVL.

The CDR3 DNA reads TGTGCCAGCTCATCTCAGGTTTCTGACTCTGGAAACACCATATATTTT. It codes for CASSSQVSDSGNTIYF. V and J are TRBV18 and TRBJ1-3; D is unresolved. Germline CDR1 and CDR2: KGHSH and LQKENI. Trimming stripped 5 bases from V and 0 bases from J, with 14 bases between. The CDR3 extends over 16 amino acids.

Remarks on this clone: The junction differs from germline at one of its ends, possibly a read error. J is TRBJ1-1 and V is TRBV29-1; a weak D match, TRBD1 (6 bases). The CDR3 is made up of 11 amino acids. Germline V gene data show CDR1 as SQVTM and CDR2 as ANQGSEA. The CDR3 nucleotides read TGCAGCGTTGAAGATTGGGGGGGGCGAAGCTTT. Translation: CSVEDWGGRSF.

The chain couples TRBV6-1 to TRBJ1-4; 8 positions agree with TRBD1. The germline CDR1 and CDR2 sequences are MNHNS and SASEGT. The CDR3 contains 15 residues. With V trimmed by 1 base and J by 5 bases, 3 bases remained unmatched. The CDR3, as DNA: TGTGCCAGCAGTGAAGGGGACAGGAACAATGAAAAACTGTTTTTT. Translation: CASSEGDRNNEKLFF.

CDR3 sequence: CASSVMSGSGEQYF. CDR3 in DNA: TGTGCCAGCAGTGTCATGAGCGGGAGCGGCGAGCAGTACTTC. The J gene is TRBJ2-7, the V gene TRBV6-1; 8 bases are a match to TRBD2. The CDR3 covers 14 residues. J lost 6 bases, V lost 4 bases, and 8 bases had no gene match. Germline V gene data show CDR1 as MNHNS and CDR2 as SASEGT.

The gene calls are TRBV7-9 and TRBJ1-5, with a tentative D call TRBD1 (5 bases). Germline V gives CDR1 SEHNR, CDR2 FQNEAQ (reference sequence). Trimming left V 5 bases short and J 0 bases short, with 11 bases between. The CDR3 is 15 amino acids. Here the CDR3 reads CASSAGPYSNQPQHF. CDR3 bases: TGTGCCAGCAGCGCGGGACCCTATAGCAATCAGCCCCAGCATTTT.